One and the same sample provided the 27 T cell receptor beta chains below, sequenced in a study of T cell responses to AZD1222 COVID-19 vaccine. Repertoires were generated with immunoSEQ multiplex PCR, while TCRdb's copy carries only in-frame clones and drops some. Among 120,000 to 150,000 clones listed, around 93% were seen once. This sample comprised peripheral blood, obtained on day 0 of AZD1222 vaccination. These receptors were taken from an adult in good health.

This chain links TRBV4-1 with TRBJ2-7; no firm D call. Trimming pared 0 bases from V and 4 bases from J, leaving 10 bases between. Germline CDR1 MGHRA, CDR2 YSYEKL. This CDR3 region has 14 residues. CDR3 loop: CASSQDRSTYEQYF. The CDR3 DNA is TGCGCCAGCAGCCAAGATCGTAGTACTTACGAGCAGTACTTC.

This chain uses TRBV18 with TRBJ1-6, with a possible D match to TRBD1 (6 bases). The CDR3 has 15 amino acids. Germline V lookup: CDR1 KGHSH, CDR2 LQKENI. V was clipped by 2 bases and J by 7 bases, with 12 bases between them. The CDR3, as DNA: TGTGCCAGCTCACCAGGGGGCGCGGGAAATTCACCCCTCCACTTT. Residues: CASSPGGAGNSPLHF.

The chain recombines TRBV28 with TRBJ2-7; 10 bases match TRBD2. The CDR3 extends over 17 amino acids. CDR1 and CDR2 (germline): MDHEN, SYDVKM. Losses at the gene ends were 5 bases for V and 4 bases for J; bases not matched to a gene: 14. The CDR3 spells CASSDGKASGSAYEQYF. The DNA of the CDR3 is TGTGCCAGCAGTGATGGGAAGGCTAGCGGGAGCGCTTACGAGCAGTACTTC.

The chain has TRBV15 and TRBJ1-1; 8 bases agree with TRBD1. Germline assignment: CDR1 LNHNV and CDR2 YYDKDF (reference sequence). The junction had 6 bases not matched to a gene; V was cut back by 0 bases and J by 6 bases. The CDR3 length is 15 residues. CDR3 amino acids: CATSRDPDREPEAFF. The CDR3 nucleotides read TGTGCCACCAGCAGAGATCCGGACAGGGAACCTGAAGCTTTCTTT.

The chain joins TRBV7-2 to TRBJ1-4; D is unclear. There are 14 residues in the CDR3. Trimming stripped 4 bases from V and 2 bases from J, with 8 bases between. Germline values: CDR1 SGHTA, CDR2 FQGNSA. CDR3 sequence: CASSWGQTNEKLFF. CDR3 coding DNA: TGTGCCAGCAGCTGGGGTCAGACTAATGAAAAACTGTTTTTT.

V and J are TRBV28 and TRBJ1-5; the D is unclear. The CDR3 covers 12 residues. Germline-derived CDR1 and CDR2 are MDHEN and SYDVKM. V shed 6 bases and J shed 9 bases, with 12 bases lying between them. This chain's CDR3 is CASSGVWAPQHF. As DNA, the CDR3 is TGTGCCAGCAGCGGGGTTTGGGCGCCCCAGCATTTT. The complete variable domain, with remaining parts taken from reference TRBV28 and TRBJ1-5, reads DVKVTQSSRYLVKRTGEKVFLECVQDMDHENMFWYRQDPGLGLRLIYFSYDVKMKEKGDIPEGYSVSREKKERFSLILESASTNQTSMYLCASSGVWAPQHFGDGTRLSIL.

This clone came up once. The V gene is TRBV5-6, the J gene TRBJ2-1; TRBD1 aligns across 9 bases. Germline lookup yields CDR1 SGHDT and CDR2 YYEEEE. J gave up 9 bases and V 1 base, and 5 bases lay outside the gene matches. The CDR3 loop spans 14 amino acids. CDR3 loop: CASSLTGGNGEQFF. CDR3 DNA: TGTGCCAGCAGCTTGACAGGGGGCAACGGTGAGCAGTTCTTC. The full variable domain, completed using reference TRBV5-6 and TRBJ2-1, is DAGVTQSPTHLIKTRGQQVTLRCSPKSGHDTVSWYQQALGQGPQFIFQYYEEEERQRGNFPDRFSGHQFPNYSSELNVNALLLGDSALYLCASSLTGGNGEQFFGPGTRLTVL.

The chain uses TRBV3-1 (or the pseudogene TRBV3-2) and TRBJ1-2; TRBD1 might be the D (5 bases). The CDR3 has 13 residues. Germline V gene lookup returns CDR1 LGHDT and CDR2 YNNKEL (reference sequence). V was trimmed by 3 bases and J by 7 bases, leaving 12 bases between them. The CDR3 bases are TGTGCCAGCAGCCACTACAGGACCTCTGGCTACACCTTC. Its translation: CASSHYRTSGYTF.

This sequence joins TRBV4-1 and TRBJ1-2; perhaps TRBD1 as D (5 bases). Germline V gene lookup returns CDR1 MGHRA and CDR2 YSYEKL. V was pared by 0 bases and J by 6 bases, with 17 bases between. CDR3 length equals 16 residues. The CDR3 region has the DNA TGCGCCAGCAGCCAAGATCGGGGCCGGTCGAAGCATGGCTACACCTTC. Translation gives CASSQDRGRSKHGYTF.

The chain couples TRBV5-5 to TRBJ1-1; D is uncertain. Deletions cut 4 bases from V and 5 bases from J, with 9 bases between. The CDR3 extends over 12 amino acids. Germline assignment: CDR1 SGHKS and CDR2 YYEKEE (reference sequence). CDR3 in amino acids: CASSPGRTEAFF. In DNA, the CDR3 is TGTGCCAGCAGCCCCGGCAGGACTGAAGCTTTCTTT. The whole variable domain, filled in from reference TRBV5-5 and TRBJ1-1, reads DAGVTQSPTHLIKTRGQQVTLRCSPISGHKSVSWYQQVLGQGPQFIFQYYEKEERGRGNFPDRFSARQFPNYSSELNVNALLLGDSALYLCASSPGRTEAFFGQGTRLTVV.

CDR3 region: CASSLGPEPNYGYTF. The CDR3 nucleotides read TGTGCCAGCAGCTTAGGCCCAGAACCTAACTATGGCTACACCTTC. The rearrangement uses TRBV11-2 and TRBJ1-2; no definite D call. Germline V gene sequence: CDR1 SGHAT, CDR2 FQNNGV. The ends were cut back, 1 base at V and 0 bases at J, with 9 bases in the middle. This CDR3 spans 15 amino acids.

A few counts support this clone. The chain carries TRBV15 and TRBJ2-3; 14 bases line up with TRBD2. Unmatched junction bases numbered 9, after V lost 5 bases and J lost 2 bases. The CDR3 length is 18 residues. CDR1 and CDR2 from the germline V gene are LNHNV and YYDKDF (reference sequence). CDR3 in amino acids: CATSGLGLAGGPTDTQYF. The CDR3 bases are TGTGCCACCAGCGGCTTAGGACTAGCGGGGGGCCCCACAGATACGCAGTATTTT.

This sequence joins TRBV9 and TRBJ1-5; D not resolved. CDR3 size: 16 residues. Trimming took off 0 bases at V and 3 bases at J, with 13 bases between the two ends. In germline, CDR1 is SGDLS, CDR2 YYNGEE. CDR3 region: CASSVGGGRDNQPQHF. CDR3 sequence (DNA): TGTGCCAGCAGCGTAGGAGGAGGGAGGGACAATCAGCCCCAGCATTTT.

The V and J genes are TRBV4-3 and TRBJ2-3; unclear D gene. Per germline, CDR1 LGHNA and CDR2 YSLEER. The V gene lost 3 bases and the J gene lost 2 bases, with 3 bases spanning the gap. This CDR3 has 12 amino acids. Written as DNA, the CDR3 is TGCGCCAGCAGCCAGACCACAGATACGCAGTATTTT. This codes for CASSQTTDTQYF.

The count of this clone is one. The chain is built from TRBV6-1 and TRBJ2-3, with 8 bases identical to TRBD2. This CDR3 has 16 amino acids. J was trimmed by 2 bases and V by 1 base; bases with no gene match: 5. The germline gives CDR1 MNHNS, CDR2 SASEGT. Here the CDR3 reads CASSEVVAGNTDTQYF. In DNA, the CDR3 is TGTGCCAGCAGTGAAGTTGTAGCGGGGAACACAGATACGCAGTATTTT.

The chain combines TRBV28 with TRBJ1-2, with TRBD1 matching 8 bases. CDR1 and CDR2 (germline): MDHEN, SYDVKM. With 6 bases clipped from V and 8 bases from J, the junction kept 8 bases outside the gene matches. The CDR3 length is 13 residues. The DNA of the CDR3 is TGTGCCAGCAGACCCCAGGGGGCAGGGGGCTACACCTTC. Translating it yields CASRPQGAGGYTF.

The chain couples TRBV4-1 to TRBJ1-4; D uncertain. The V end was cut by 1 base, the J end by 5 bases, with 17 bases between. CDR3 length: 17 amino acids. Germline CDR1 reads MGHRA; CDR2 reads YSYEKL. The CDR3 here is CASSQAPAGQANEKLFF. For the CDR3, the DNA is TGCGCCAGCAGCCAAGCCCCCGCAGGTCAAGCGAATGAAAAACTGTTTTTT.

This chain connects TRBV3-1 (or the pseudogene TRBV3-2) to TRBJ2-7; D not resolved. CDR1 LGHDT and CDR2 YNNKEL come from the germline V gene (reference sequence). This CDR3 region has 12 residues. The V and J ends lost 2 bases and 3 bases respectively, with 5 bases between them. The CDR3 region is CASSQTHYEQYF. The CDR3 nucleotides are TGTGCCAGCAGCCAAACACACTACGAGCAGTACTTC.

The CDR3 nucleotides are TGTGCCACCAGCCCGACTAGCGGGGCCCCAGATACGCAGTATTTT. Translation: CATSPTSGAPDTQYF. The J gene is TRBJ2-3, the V gene TRBV15, with TRBD2 matching 11 bases. Trimming at V came to 5 bases and at J to 4 bases, leaving 5 bases not matched to a gene. Germline V gene lookup returns CDR1 LNHNV and CDR2 YYDKDF (reference sequence). The CDR3 contains 15 residues.

This clone was recorded a few times. V and J are TRBV7-2 and TRBJ1-1, with no clear D. Germline V gene sequence: CDR1 SGHTA, CDR2 FQGNSA. This CDR3 has 15 residues. Trimming took off 5 bases at V and 1 base at J, with 14 bases between the two ends. The CDR3 spells CASSRIKVGNTEAFF. CDR3 nucleotide sequence: TGTGCCAGCAGCCGTATAAAAGTCGGGAACACTGAAGCTTTCTTT.

The V gene is TRBV24-1, the J gene TRBJ2-2, with 7 bases that match TRBD1. This CDR3 region has 18 residues. Trimming at V came to 2 bases and at J to 0 bases, leaving 8 bases not matched to a gene. From germline, CDR1 is KGHDR and CDR2 SFDVKD. In DNA, the CDR3 is TGTGCCACCAGTGATTCCTCCCGGACAGGAACGAACACCGGGGAGCTGTTTTTT. Amino acids: CATSDSSRTGTNTGELFF.

The chain links TRBV29-1 to TRBJ1-5; a weak D match, TRBD1 (5 bases). This CDR3 has 15 amino acids. V was cut by 6 bases and J by 2 bases, with 17 bases left in between. The germline gives CDR1 SQVTM, CDR2 ANQGSEA. The CDR3 nucleotides are TGCAGCGTGGCCCAGGGACTTTTAGGCAATCAGCCCCAGCATTTT. It encodes CSVAQGLLGNQPQHF. The variable domain in full, with the rest retrieved from reference TRBV29-1 and TRBJ1-5, is SAVISQKPSRDICQRGTSLTIQCQVDSQVTMMFWYRQQPGQSLTLIATANQGSEATYESGFVIDKFPISRPNLTFSTLTVSNMSPEDSSIYLCSVAQGLLGNQPQHFGDGTRLSIL.

The rearrangement joins TRBV2 to TRBJ1-5; 10 bases line up with TRBD1. This CDR3 comprises 13 residues. V shed 8 bases, J shed 9 bases, and the junction held 7 bases outside the gene matches. The germline V gene has CDR1 SNHLY and CDR2 FYNNEI. The CDR3 DNA sequence: TGTGCCAGCGGACAGGGGGAACCAAGGCCCCAGCATTTT. Amino acids: CASGQGEPRPQHF.

The rearrangement joins TRBV19 to TRBJ1-2; D is unresolved. V lost 2 bases to trimming and J lost 4 bases, with 17 bases between them. The CDR3 runs 16 residues. From germline, CDR1 is LNHDA and CDR2 SQIVND (reference sequence). Here the CDR3 reads CASSIRPGEARYGYTF. CDR3 nucleotides: TGTGCCAGTAGTATACGGCCCGGGGAGGCTCGCTATGGCTACACCTTC.

The J gene is TRBJ1-6, the V gene TRBV6-5, with TRBD1 as a possible D gene (6 bases). CDR3 length: 15 residues. The germline V gene has CDR1 MNHEY and CDR2 SVGAGI. The V and J ends lost 4 bases and 5 bases respectively, with 12 bases between them. The CDR3 nucleotides are TGTGCCAGCAGTTCCCGCCGACAGGATAATTCACCCCTCCACTTT. Its protein is CASSSRRQDNSPLHF.

The rearrangement uses TRBV5-6 and TRBJ2-4; 8 bases are shared with TRBD2. The CDR3 sequence is 14 residues long. The germline CDR1 and CDR2 sequences are SGHDT and YYEEEE. The J segment lost 7 bases and the V segment lost 0 bases, leaving 3 bases of the junction unmatched. The CDR3 sequence is CASSLGLAFNIQYF. DNA for the CDR3: TGTGCCAGCAGCTTGGGACTAGCGTTTAACATTCAGTACTTC.

This rearrangement joins TRBV5-4 to TRBJ1-3; tentative D call: TRBD1 (5 bases). The CDR3 sequence is 15 residues long. V was shortened by 4 bases and J by 2 bases, with 13 bases between the two germline ends. Germline loops: CDR1 SGHNT, CDR2 YYREEE (reference sequence). CDR3: CASSLSGGAGNTIYF. In nucleotides, the CDR3 is TGTGCCAGCAGCCTGTCGGGGGGGGCTGGAAACACCATATATTTT.